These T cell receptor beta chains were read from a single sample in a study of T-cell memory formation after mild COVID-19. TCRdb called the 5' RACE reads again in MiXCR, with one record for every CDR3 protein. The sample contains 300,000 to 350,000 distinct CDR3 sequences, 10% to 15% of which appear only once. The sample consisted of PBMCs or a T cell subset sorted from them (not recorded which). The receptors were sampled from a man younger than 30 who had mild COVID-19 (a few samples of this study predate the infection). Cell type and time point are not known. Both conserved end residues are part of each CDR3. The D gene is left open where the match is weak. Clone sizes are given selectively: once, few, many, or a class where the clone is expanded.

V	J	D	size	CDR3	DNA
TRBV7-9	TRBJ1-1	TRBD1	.	CASRPSGQGVNTEAFF	TGTGCCAGCAGGCCGTCGGGACAGGGGGTGAACACTGAAGCTTTCTTT
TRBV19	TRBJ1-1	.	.	CASIGGSYHRMNTEAFF	TGTGCCAGTATCGGGGGCAGCTACCACCGCATGAACACTGAAGCTTTCTTT
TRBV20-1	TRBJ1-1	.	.	CGLLRETEAFF	TGCGGCCTCCTCAGGGAGACTGAAGCTTTCTTT
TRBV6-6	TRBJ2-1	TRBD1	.	CASSGGTGGEPYNEQFF	TGTGCCAGCAGTGGGGGGACAGGGGGCGAACCCTACAATGAGCAGTTCTTC
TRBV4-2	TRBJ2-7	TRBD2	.	CASSQDRGVREQYF	TGTGCCAGCAGCCAAGACCGGGGGGTACGCGAGCAGTACTTC
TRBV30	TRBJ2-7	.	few	CAWSGNNYEQYF	TGTGCCTGGAGTGGGAACAACTACGAGCAGTACTTC
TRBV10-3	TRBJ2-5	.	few	CAISESWDQETQYF	TGTGCCATCAGTGAGTCATGGGATCAAGAGACCCAGTACTTC
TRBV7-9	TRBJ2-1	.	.	CASSLLGGAKDEQFF	TGTGCCAGCAGCTTATTAGGTGGGGCGAAGGATGAGCAGTTCTTC
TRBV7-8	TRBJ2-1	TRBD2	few	CASSPPRGRGTNEQFF	TGTGCCAGCAGCCCCCCCCGAGGGCGGGGGACCAATGAGCAGTTCTTC
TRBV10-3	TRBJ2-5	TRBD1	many	CAISDPVGQIQETQYF	TGTGCCATCAGTGACCCGGTGGGACAGATCCAAGAGACCCAGTACTTC
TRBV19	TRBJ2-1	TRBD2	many	CASSQTSGDYNEQFF	TGTGCCAGTAGTCAGACTAGCGGGGATTACAATGAGCAGTTCTTC
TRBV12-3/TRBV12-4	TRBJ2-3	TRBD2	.	CASSAGLAGGISSTDTQYF	TGTGCCAGCAGTGCGGGACTAGCGGGGGGAATCTCTAGCACAGATACGCAGTATTTT
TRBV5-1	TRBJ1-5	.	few	CASSSDTGGQPQHF	TGCGCCAGCAGCTCAGACACGGGAGGCCAGCCCCAGCATTTT
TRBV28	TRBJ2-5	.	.	CASSLLANQETQYF	TGTGCCAGCAGTTTACTAGCGAATCAAGAGACCCAGTACTTC
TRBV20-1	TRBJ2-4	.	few	CSARPHSDRWGNIQYF	TGCAGTGCTAGGCCCCACTCCGACAGGTGGGGAAACATTCAGTACTTC
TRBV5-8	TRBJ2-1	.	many	CASSGGLGGEQFF	TGTGCCAGCAGCGGAGGGTTAGGTGGTGAGCAGTTCTTC
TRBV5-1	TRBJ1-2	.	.	CASSSTPGAQGYTF	TGCGCCAGCAGCTCCACGCCAGGGGCCCAAGGCTACACCTTC